These T cell receptor beta chains were read from a single sample in a study of identical twins. MiXCR, run by TCRdb on the 5' RACE reads, gives a single entry per CDR3 protein. This sample carries roughly 480,000 distinct CDR3 sequences, around 24% of them seen once, and the ten largest clones take 2.5% to 3.5%. The same specimen was also included in a second study, on T cells expressing NK-cell markers.

Material: CD4+ T cells sorted from blood. These TCRs come from a young woman in good health. Each CDR3 is given without its conserved first and last residue. The D gene is left open where the match is weak.

d_gene	v_gene	j_gene	CDR3aa
-	TRBV9	TRBJ2-3	ASSVEAGRTDTQY
TRBD2	TRBV20-1	TRBJ2-1	SARSGSREEQF
-	TRBV20-1	TRBJ2-1	SAEGVGAYNEQF
-	TRBV20-1	TRBJ1-4	SAQKTGSDYEKLF
TRBD2	TRBV12-3/TRBV12-4	TRBJ2-2	ASSTPISGRLSGELF
-	TRBV12-3/TRBV12-4	TRBJ1-1	ASSLSSRHMNTEAF
TRBD1	TRBV2	TRBJ1-6	ASRRDRVGSSPLH
-	TRBV9	TRBJ2-3	ASSVGQNTDTQY
-	TRBV7-8	TRBJ2-5	ASSLEAGSETQY
-	TRBV6-6	TRBJ2-3	ASRSPYTQY
-	TRBV15	TRBJ1-4	ATSREKATNEKLF
TRBD1	TRBV6-1	TRBJ2-3	ASRGDRGPTDTQY
-	TRBV6-6	TRBJ1-1	ASSLSEAF
-	TRBV6-2/TRBV6-3	TRBJ2-5	ASSARQPQETQY
-	TRBV10-1	TRBJ2-1	ASSESGRSEQF
TRBD2	TRBV2	TRBJ2-1	ASTTRRGNEQF
TRBD1	TRBV14	TRBJ2-1	ASSQAGQGRRNEQF
TRBD1	TRBV5-1	TRBJ1-6	ASSFRTGKDSPLH
-	TRBV7-9	TRBJ1-2	ASNKKGRRGYGYT
-	TRBV14	TRBJ1-4	ASSQDRGNEKLF
-	TRBV29-1	TRBJ2-3	SVELGTDTQY
-	TRBV20-1	TRBJ2-7	SASPGMTYEQY
-	TRBV5-1	TRBJ2-7	ASSLAAGVGSSYEQY
TRBD1	TRBV4-2	TRBJ2-7	ASSQRTGGRDEQY
TRBD2	TRBV12-3/TRBV12-4	TRBJ2-1	ASSLVTSGREEQF
TRBD1	TRBV20-1	TRBJ2-2	SARDRRTGSTGELF
TRBD1	TRBV5-8	TRBJ2-2	ASSITGVGELF
-	TRBV7-9	TRBJ2-6	ASSWRSGANVLT
-	TRBV4-3	TRBJ2-1	ASSPQGGSYNEQF
TRBD1	TRBV7-3	TRBJ1-1	ASSLQGAVNTEAF
TRBD1	TRBV6-5	TRBJ2-2	ASSYSTGGTGELF
-	TRBV4-3	TRBJ1-6	ASSRSRGENSPLH
-	TRBV5-6	TRBJ2-1	ASSLTQGFPYNEQF
-	TRBV6-4	TRBJ2-1	ASSPQGGFGVEQF
-	TRBV3-1	TRBJ2-3	ASSPGTQPTDTQY
-	TRBV5-1	TRBJ2-1	ASRISKWNEQF
-	TRBV29-1	TRBJ1-2	SVEDPGNYGYT
-	TRBV3-1	TRBJ2-1	ASSQTPEQF
-	TRBV12-3/TRBV12-4	TRBJ1-5	ASTYGDQPQH
-	TRBV5-1	TRBJ2-4	ASSIPLALAKNIQY
-	TRBV5-1	TRBJ2-5	ASSLGGGETQY
-	TRBV5-1	TRBJ1-2	ASSSLGRDNYGYT
-	TRBV11-2	TRBJ2-1	ASSLSSAWEQF
-	TRBV7-2	TRBJ2-7	ASSLGGKAYEQY
-	TRBV5-5	TRBJ2-2	ASSLQARRAGELF
TRBD2	TRBV29-1	TRBJ2-7	SVRTSGYEQY
-	TRBV9	TRBJ2-5	ASSSPQGDSHREETQY
-	TRBV24-1	TRBJ2-1	ATSGGLDSYNEQF
-	TRBV27	TRBJ2-5	ASSLIGLGTQY